This TCR beta chain emerged from a study of shared clonotypes between healthy human individuals. General study findings and limits: Sampling covered nothing but blood. Tissue TCR repertoires likely differ from those found in blood.

Assay used: immunoSEQ multiplex PCR; TCRdb lists only in-frame clones, some missing. This table has about 1 million clones, roughly 80% appearing once. CDR3 size: 16 residues. Trimming shortened V by 4 bases and J by 0 bases, and 16 bases separated the two germline ends. Germline values: CDR1 SGHVS, CDR2 FNYEAQ. A note on this clone: What it binds is not known.

V and J are TRBV7-6 and TRBJ2-7, with no clear D. The source of this sequence is a man younger than 35 in good health. Material: memory CD4+ T cells sorted from blood. The subset: CD45RA-negative fraction. CDR3 protein: CASSSAGPQSSYEQYF. The CDR3 nucleotides are TGTGCCAGCAGCTCGGCCGGGCCCCAGAGCTCCTACGAGCAGTACTTC.